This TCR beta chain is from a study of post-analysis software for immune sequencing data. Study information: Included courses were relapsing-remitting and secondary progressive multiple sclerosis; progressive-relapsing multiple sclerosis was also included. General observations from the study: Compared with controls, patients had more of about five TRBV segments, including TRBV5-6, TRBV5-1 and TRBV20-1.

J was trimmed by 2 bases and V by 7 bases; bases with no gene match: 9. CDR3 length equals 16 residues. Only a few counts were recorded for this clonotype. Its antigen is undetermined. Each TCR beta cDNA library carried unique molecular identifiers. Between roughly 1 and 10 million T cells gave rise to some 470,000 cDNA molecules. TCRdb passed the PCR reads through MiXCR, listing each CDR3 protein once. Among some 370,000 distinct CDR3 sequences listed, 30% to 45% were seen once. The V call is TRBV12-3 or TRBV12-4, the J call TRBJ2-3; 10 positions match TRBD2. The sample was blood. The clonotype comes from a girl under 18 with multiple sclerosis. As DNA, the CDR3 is TGTGCCAGCACCGAATATAGCGGGGGGCCCACAGATACGCAGTATTTT. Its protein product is CASTEYSGGPTDTQYF.